Listed below are T cell receptor beta chains from one sample, sequenced in a study of a mutant IDH1 vaccine in newly diagnosed glioma. Profiled with immunoSEQ multiplex PCR; TCRdb holds only in-frame clones, not every one. The data show 35,000 to 50,000 clones, roughly 80% seen once. These receptors' antigens are unknown. Sequenced material: PBMCs, taken from a glioma patient whose treatment included an IDH1 peptide vaccine. These receptors all stem from a woman aged 50 to 60 with glioma. Each CDR3 is given with its conserved first and last residue. Each record gives: CDR3 DNA, CDR3 protein, J gene, V gene, D gene, clone size. D genes are given only for firm matches. Clone size, where shown, is once, few, many, or a class for clones that have expanded.

CDR3 DNA: TGTGCCAGCCATAAGGAGGGAAATAGCAATCAGCCCCAGCATTTT
CDR3 protein: CASHKEGNSNQPQHF
J gene: TRBJ1-5
V gene: TRBV6-6
D gene: .
clone size: once

CDR3 DNA: TGTGCCAGCAGTCGGACGGGACAGGGGAAATACGAGCAGTACTTC
CDR3 protein: CASSRTGQGKYEQYF
J gene: TRBJ2-7
V gene: TRBV6-5
D gene: TRBD1
clone size: .

CDR3 DNA: TGTGCCAGCGGCTCAGTTGAGGGGCAGGCTGGGGCCAACGTCCTGACTTTC
CDR3 protein: CASGSVEGQAGANVLTF
J gene: TRBJ2-6
V gene: TRBV7-9
D gene: .
clone size: once

CDR3 DNA: TGTGCCAGCAGTTACTCGATGGGGCGAAACACTGAAGCTTTCTTT
CDR3 protein: CASSYSMGRNTEAFF
J gene: TRBJ1-1
V gene: TRBV6-5
D gene: .
clone size: few

CDR3 DNA: TGTGCCTGGACGGAAATTAACTATGGCTACACCTTC
CDR3 protein: CAWTEINYGYTF
J gene: TRBJ1-2
V gene: TRBV30
D gene: .
clone size: .

CDR3 DNA: TGTGCCAGCAAGGGGCAGTGGGGAGCTTTCTTT
CDR3 protein: CASKGQWGAFF
J gene: TRBJ1-1
V gene: TRBV6-1
D gene: .
clone size: .

CDR3 DNA: TGTGCCAGCAGCTTCAAGGGGGGGACTGAAGCTTTCTTT
CDR3 protein: CASSFKGGTEAFF
J gene: TRBJ1-1
V gene: TRBV7-2
D gene: .
clone size: .

CDR3 DNA: TGCAGCGCCCAGAGAGGGGGGATGGGCTACACCTTC
CDR3 protein: CSAQRGGMGYTF
J gene: TRBJ1-2
V gene: TRBV29-1
D gene: .
clone size: .

CDR3 DNA: TGTGCCAGCAGCGACAGGGGAGGAACTGAAGCTTTCTTT
CDR3 protein: CASSDRGGTEAFF
J gene: TRBJ1-1
V gene: TRBV27
D gene: TRBD1
clone size: .

CDR3 DNA: TGCAGCGTTGATTGGTATTCCGGCACTGAAGCTTTCTTT
CDR3 protein: CSVDWYSGTEAFF
J gene: TRBJ1-1
V gene: TRBV29-1
D gene: .
clone size: .

CDR3 DNA: TGTGCCAGCAGCCCGTCGACGGATCCTAATGCCTATGGCTACACCTTC
CDR3 protein: CASSPSTDPNAYGYTF
J gene: TRBJ1-2
V gene: TRBV5-4
D gene: .
clone size: .

CDR3 DNA: TGTGCCAGTAGTATTTCGGCAGACTCCTATAATTCACCCCTCCACTTT
CDR3 protein: CASSISADSYNSPLHF
J gene: TRBJ1-6
V gene: TRBV19
D gene: .
clone size: .

CDR3 DNA: TGTGCCAGCAGACCCCGGGACAGGGCCAATGAGCAGTTCTTC
CDR3 protein: CASRPRDRANEQFF
J gene: TRBJ2-1
V gene: TRBV13
D gene: TRBD1
clone size: once

CDR3 DNA: TGCGCCAGGCTATGGGGCGATGAGCAGTTCTTC
CDR3 protein: CARLWGDEQFF
J gene: TRBJ2-1
V gene: TRBV5-1
D gene: .
clone size: .

CDR3 DNA: TGTGCCAGCAGTGAGTCGGGGACGAACCGCCGAGAAGCTTTCTTT
CDR3 protein: CASSESGTNRREAFF
J gene: TRBJ1-1
V gene: TRBV6-1
D gene: .
clone size: .

CDR3 DNA: TGTGCCAGCAAGGCCCGAGATAATTCACCCCTCCACTTT
CDR3 protein: CASKARDNSPLHF
J gene: TRBJ1-6
V gene: TRBV25-1
D gene: .
clone size: .

CDR3 DNA: TGTGCCAGTAGTATCGGGGATGGCTACACCTTC
CDR3 protein: CASSIGDGYTF
J gene: TRBJ1-2
V gene: TRBV19
D gene: .
clone size: .

CDR3 DNA: TGCAGCGTTGGTTGGACTGTCGATACGCAGTATTTT
CDR3 protein: CSVGWTVDTQYF
J gene: TRBJ2-3
V gene: TRBV29-1
D gene: .
clone size: .

CDR3 DNA: TGTGCCAGCCTCCTTCTTTACGAGCAGTACTTC
CDR3 protein: CASLLLYEQYF
J gene: TRBJ2-7
V gene: TRBV6-6
D gene: .
clone size: .

CDR3 DNA: TGTGCCAGCAGCTTAGGCGGCTACACCTTC
CDR3 protein: CASSLGGYTF
J gene: TRBJ1-2
V gene: TRBV7-9
D gene: .
clone size: .

CDR3 DNA: TGTGCCTGGAGTGCAACCGGGCCCCAGCATTTT
CDR3 protein: CAWSATGPQHF
J gene: TRBJ1-5
V gene: TRBV30
D gene: .
clone size: .

CDR3 DNA: TGTGCCAGCTCACCAATGCTTAAGGACAACTATGGCTACACCTTC
CDR3 protein: CASSPMLKDNYGYTF
J gene: TRBJ1-2
V gene: TRBV18
D gene: .
clone size: .

CDR3 DNA: TGTGCCAGCAGTTTATCGTTTCAAGGTACCGAGCAGTACTTC
CDR3 protein: CASSLSFQGTEQYF
J gene: TRBJ2-7
V gene: TRBV27
D gene: .
clone size: few

CDR3 DNA: TGTGCCAGCAATGGACAGGGCCTAGAGCCCCAGCATTTT
CDR3 protein: CASNGQGLEPQHF
J gene: TRBJ1-5
V gene: TRBV6-1
D gene: TRBD1
clone size: few

CDR3 DNA: TGTGCCAGCAGCTGGGACGGAATGAACACTGAAGCTTTCTTT
CDR3 protein: CASSWDGMNTEAFF
J gene: TRBJ1-1
V gene: TRBV5-8
D gene: .
clone size: .

CDR3 DNA: TGCGCCAGCAGCCAAGAAGGCGCCTTTATCTCTGGAAACACCATATATTTT
CDR3 protein: CASSQEGAFISGNTIYF
J gene: TRBJ1-3
V gene: TRBV4-1
D gene: .
clone size: few

CDR3 DNA: TGCGCCAGCAGCTCAATGATCGGGACCACAGATACGCAGTATTTT
CDR3 protein: CASSSMIGTTDTQYF
J gene: TRBJ2-3
V gene: TRBV5-1
D gene: .
clone size: .

CDR3 DNA: TGTGCCAGCACCCTTCTACAGGGAGCCCCCTACGAGCAGTACTTC
CDR3 protein: CASTLLQGAPYEQYF
J gene: TRBJ2-7
V gene: TRBV5-8
D gene: .
clone size: .

CDR3 DNA: TGTGCCGACGGGGGGAACACCGGGGAGCTGTTTTTT
CDR3 protein: CADGGNTGELFF
J gene: TRBJ2-2
V gene: TRBV28
D gene: .
clone size: .

CDR3 DNA: TGTGCCATCAGTGAGGGACAGAGGAGGAATCAGCCCCAGCATTTT
CDR3 protein: CAISEGQRRNQPQHF
J gene: TRBJ1-5
V gene: TRBV10-3
D gene: .
clone size: .

CDR3 DNA: TGTGCCACCAGCAGAGAGGGAGACGGGGGGGCTTGGAGTACGCAGTATTTT
CDR3 protein: CATSREGDGGAWSTQYF
J gene: TRBJ2-3
V gene: TRBV15
D gene: TRBD2
clone size: .

CDR3 DNA: TGCGCCAGCAGCTTGAATGGGTACTCTGGCTACACCTTC
CDR3 protein: CASSLNGYSGYTF
J gene: TRBJ1-2
V gene: TRBV5-1
D gene: .
clone size: .

CDR3 DNA: TGTGCCAGCAGCTTAGACAGGGCCATATACGAGCAGTACTTC
CDR3 protein: CASSLDRAIYEQYF
J gene: TRBJ2-7
V gene: TRBV7-9
D gene: .
clone size: .

CDR3 DNA: TGTGCCAGTAGTCCGGGACAGCCGCCAAACTATGGCTACACCTTC
CDR3 protein: CASSPGQPPNYGYTF
J gene: TRBJ1-2
V gene: TRBV19
D gene: TRBD1
clone size: .

CDR3 DNA: TGCGCCAGCAGCTCCAATACTAGGGACAATGAGCAGTTCTTC
CDR3 protein: CASSSNTRDNEQFF
J gene: TRBJ2-1
V gene: TRBV5-1
D gene: .
clone size: once

CDR3 DNA: TGTGCCAGCAGCTTAGTTCCAGACTCCGAGCAGTACTTC
CDR3 protein: CASSLVPDSEQYF
J gene: TRBJ2-7
V gene: TRBV13
D gene: .
clone size: .

CDR3 DNA: TGCGCCAGCAGCCAAGATACCCCAAATTCACCCCTCCACTTT
CDR3 protein: CASSQDTPNSPLHF
J gene: TRBJ1-6
V gene: TRBV4-3
D gene: .
clone size: once

CDR3 DNA: TGTGCCAGTAGGGAGGGGATGGGGTCTGAAAAACTGTTTTTT
CDR3 protein: CASREGMGSEKLFF
J gene: TRBJ1-4
V gene: TRBV19
D gene: .
clone size: .

CDR3 DNA: TGTGCCGGCAGCGGCGACAGCTCCTACGAGCAGTACTTC
CDR3 protein: CAGSGDSSYEQYF
J gene: TRBJ2-7
V gene: TRBV9
D gene: .
clone size: .

CDR3 DNA: TGTGCCAGCAGCAGACAGGGCACTGAAGCTTTCTTT
CDR3 protein: CASSRQGTEAFF
J gene: TRBJ1-1
V gene: TRBV9
D gene: TRBD1
clone size: .

CDR3 DNA: TGTGCCAGCAGGGACAGGGGCTATGGCTACACCTTC
CDR3 protein: CASRDRGYGYTF
J gene: TRBJ1-2
V gene: TRBV2
D gene: TRBD1
clone size: .

CDR3 DNA: TGCGCCAGCAGCCCATCTCCTCTGAACACTGAAGCTTTCTTT
CDR3 protein: CASSPSPLNTEAFF
J gene: TRBJ1-1
V gene: TRBV4-1
D gene: .
clone size: .

CDR3 DNA: TGTGCCAGCTCTGTGGGCTCTAAGTACGAGCAGTACTTC
CDR3 protein: CASSVGSKYEQYF
J gene: TRBJ2-7
V gene: TRBV5-6
D gene: .
clone size: .

CDR3 DNA: TGTGCCAGCAGCCAAGAATCAGGGAATCAGCCCCAGCATTTT
CDR3 protein: CASSQESGNQPQHF
J gene: TRBJ1-5
V gene: TRBV4-2
D gene: .
clone size: few

CDR3 DNA: TGTGCCAGCAGCCCAGGAGGGGGTCGGGAGACCCAGTACTTC
CDR3 protein: CASSPGGGRETQYF
J gene: TRBJ2-5
V gene: TRBV9
D gene: .
clone size: .

CDR3 DNA: TGTGCCAGCAGCCAGGGTGAGGACTCCTACAATGAGCAGTTCTTC
CDR3 protein: CASSQGEDSYNEQFF
J gene: TRBJ2-1
V gene: TRBV4-2
D gene: .
clone size: .

CDR3 DNA: TGTGCCAGCAACCCGGGACAGCTGATCTACGAGCAGTACTTC
CDR3 protein: CASNPGQLIYEQYF
J gene: TRBJ2-7
V gene: TRBV6-5
D gene: TRBD1
clone size: .

CDR3 DNA: TGTGCCAGCAGTTACGGCGAAGGCACTGAAGCTTTCTTT
CDR3 protein: CASSYGEGTEAFF
J gene: TRBJ1-1
V gene: TRBV6-5
D gene: .
clone size: few

CDR3 DNA: TGTGCCAGCACCTATAAGGACAGGGGTGGATCACCCCTCCACTTT
CDR3 protein: CASTYKDRGGSPLHF
J gene: TRBJ1-6
V gene: TRBV27
D gene: TRBD1
clone size: .

CDR3 DNA: TGCGCCAGCAGTGACGGAGGGCTCGTCCTCGAGCAGTACTTC
CDR3 protein: CASSDGGLVLEQYF
J gene: TRBJ2-7
V gene: TRBV10-2
D gene: .
clone size: .